This T cell receptor beta chain was documented in a study of monozygotic twins with inflammatory bowel disease. Findings and caveats of the study: Healthy co-twins, by inverse Simpson, had higher TCRbeta diversity than their siblings with IBD. Repertoire similarity was not found to differ between concordant and discordant twins, possibly from limited power.

Remarks on this clonotype: What it recognizes is unknown.

A 6-nucleotide sample barcode was carried by the UMIs, which template switching added. TCRdb reprocessed the 5' RACE reads, with one entry per CDR3 protein and no DNA. The sample's table shows 88,000 or so distinct CDR3 sequences. Collection of a 2.5 ml blood sample took place per donor. Sequenced material: blood. The receptor's source is a human donor with ulcerative colitis or Crohn's disease, or a healthy co-twin of an affected twin (not recorded which).

The CDR3 sequence is CASSIIPGQQTGNTIYF. The chain links TRBV12-3 or TRBV12-4 to TRBJ1-3; the TRBD1 assignment by TCRdb is unverifiable without DNA. The CDR3 is 17 amino acids.